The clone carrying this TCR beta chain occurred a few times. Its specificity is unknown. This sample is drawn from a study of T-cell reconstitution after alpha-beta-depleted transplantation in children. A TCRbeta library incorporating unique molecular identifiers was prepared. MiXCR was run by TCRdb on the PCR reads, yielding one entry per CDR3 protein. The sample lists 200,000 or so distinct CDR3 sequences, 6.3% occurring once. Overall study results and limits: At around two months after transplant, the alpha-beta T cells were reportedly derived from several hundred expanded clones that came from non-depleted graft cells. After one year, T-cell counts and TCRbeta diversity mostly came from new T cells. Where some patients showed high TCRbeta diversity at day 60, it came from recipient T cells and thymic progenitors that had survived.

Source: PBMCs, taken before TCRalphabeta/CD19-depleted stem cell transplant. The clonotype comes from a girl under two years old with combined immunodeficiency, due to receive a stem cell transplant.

This CDR3 is CSVGSANSYEQYF. The CDR3 DNA sequence: TGCAGCGTTGGGTCAGCGAATTCCTACGAGCAGTACTTC. The chain uses TRBV29-1 and TRBJ2-7; D call uncertain. The V end lost 4 bases, the J end lost 1 base, and 11 bases lay between the germline ends. The CDR3 has 13 residues. Germline lookup yields CDR1 SQVTM and CDR2 ANQGSEA.